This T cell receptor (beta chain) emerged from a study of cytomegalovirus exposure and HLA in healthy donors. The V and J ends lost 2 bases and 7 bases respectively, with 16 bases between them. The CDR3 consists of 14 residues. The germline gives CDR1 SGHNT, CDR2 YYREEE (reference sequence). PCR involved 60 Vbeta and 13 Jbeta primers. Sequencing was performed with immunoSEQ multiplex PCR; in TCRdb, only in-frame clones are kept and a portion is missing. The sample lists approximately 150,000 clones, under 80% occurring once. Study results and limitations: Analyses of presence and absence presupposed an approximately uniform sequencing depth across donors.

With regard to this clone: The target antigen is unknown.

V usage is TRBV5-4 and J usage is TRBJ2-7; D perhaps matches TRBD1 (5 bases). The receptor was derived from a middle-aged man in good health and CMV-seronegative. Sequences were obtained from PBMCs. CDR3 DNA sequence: TGTGCCAGCAGCTTTAGGGGCACCGCTGGAGAGCAGTACTTC. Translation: CASSFRGTAGEQYF.